These 9 T cell receptor beta chains were all obtained from the same sample, sequenced in a study of cytomegalovirus exposure and HLA in healthy donors. It was with 60 Vbeta and 13 Jbeta primers that the PCR ran. Libraries were prepared by immunoSEQ multiplex PCR; TCRdb keeps only in-frame clonotypes and omits some of them. The table records about 120,000 clones, approximately 68% of them present only once. Sequenced material: PBMCs. The origin of the receptors is a young man in good health and CMV-seropositive.

This clone was counted only a few times. V usage is TRBV5-1 and J usage is TRBJ2-7; perhaps TRBD2 as D (6 bases). CDR3 length equals 14 residues. V was shortened by 6 bases and J by 2 bases, with 15 bases between the two germline ends. Germline CDR1 reads SGHRS; CDR2 reads YFSETQ. The DNA of the CDR3 is TGCGCCAGCATGGGGAGTAGCGGACCCTACGAGCAGTACTTC. Translation gives CASMGSSGPYEQYF. Supplemented by reference TRBV5-1 and TRBJ2-7, the full variable domain reads KAGVTQTPRYLIKTRGQQVTLSCSPISGHRSVSWYQQTPGQGLQFLFEYFSETQRNKGNFPGRFSGRQFSNSRSEMNVSTLELGDSALYLCASMGSSGPYEQYFGPGTRLTVT.

This chain joins TRBV6-1 and TRBJ1-1, with D maybe TRBD1 (5 bases). Trimming took 6 bases from V and 1 from J, leaving 12 bases between them. The CDR3 spans 14 residues. CDR1 MNHNS and CDR2 SASEGT come from the germline V gene. This CDR3 reads CASRLQDQNTEAFF. In DNA, the CDR3 is TGTGCCAGCAGGCTACAGGACCAGAACACTGAAGCTTTCTTT.

The chain carries TRBV9 and TRBJ2-3, with D possibly being TRBD2 (6 bases). Germline CDR1 is SGDLS and CDR2 is YYNGEE. Trimming cost V 3 bases and J 5 bases, with 13 bases left between them. The CDR3 sequence is 14 residues long. Here the CDR3 reads CASSGRTIQDTQYF. The CDR3 nucleotides read TGTGCCAGCAGCGGACGGACTATTCAAGATACGCAGTATTTT.

This clone came up a few times. V gene TRBV7-9 combines with J gene TRBJ2-1, with TRBD2 as a possible D gene (6 bases). V was trimmed by 5 bases and J by 9 bases, leaving 20 bases between them. CDR3 length: 15 residues. Germline V lookup: CDR1 SEHNR, CDR2 FQNEAQ (reference sequence). CDR3 bases: TGTGCCAGCAGCCCCCTGGGGACTTACGTCACTGAGCAGTTCTTC. Protein sequence: CASSPLGTYVTEQFF.

V and J are TRBV6-4 and TRBJ1-1; D unclear. Trimming left V 5 bases short and J 4 bases short, with 11 bases between. Germline loops: CDR1 MRHNA, CDR2 SNTAGT. The CDR3 spans 13 residues. CDR3 residues: CASSISPGTEAFF. Here the CDR3 DNA reads TGTGCCAGCAGTATTTCCCCGGGCACTGAAGCTTTCTTT.

The chain recombines TRBV7-2 with TRBJ2-2; possibly TRBD2 for D (5 bases). Trimming took off 7 bases at V and 3 bases at J, with 15 bases between the two ends. The CDR3 covers 15 residues. From germline, CDR1 is SGHTA and CDR2 FQGNSA. The DNA of the CDR3 is TGTGCCAGCAATTCGGACTCTTACTACACCGGGGAGCTGTTTTTT. Its translation: CASNSDSYYTGELFF.

The rearrangement joins TRBV4-3 to TRBJ2-1; D is ambiguous. The V end lost 0 bases, the J end lost 8 bases, and 8 bases lay between the germline ends. Germline V gene sequence: CDR1 LGHNA, CDR2 YSLEER. This CDR3 region has 13 residues. CDR3 DNA: TGCGCCAGCAGCCAAGAATTAATAGATGAGCAGTTCTTC. Its translation: CASSQELIDEQFF.

This chain connects TRBV4-3 to TRBJ2-1, with TRBD1 identical over 7 bases. CDR3 size: 16 residues. Unmatched junction bases numbered 6, after V lost 0 bases and J lost 4 bases. Germline V lookup: CDR1 LGHNA, CDR2 YSLEER. CDR3: CASSQDKGQTYNEQFF. The CDR3 bases are TGCGCCAGCAGCCAAGATAAGGGACAGACTTACAATGAGCAGTTCTTC.

This clone came up once. The chain recombines TRBV27 with TRBJ2-5; the match to TRBD2 covers 8 bases. CDR1 MNHEY and CDR2 SMNVEV come from the germline V gene (reference sequence). CDR3 size: 14 residues. Trimming at V came to 4 bases and at J to 2 bases, leaving 3 bases not matched to a gene. CDR3 in amino acids: CASSSGLAQETQYF. The CDR3 DNA sequence: TGTGCCAGCAGTTCCGGACTAGCACAAGAGACCCAGTACTTC.